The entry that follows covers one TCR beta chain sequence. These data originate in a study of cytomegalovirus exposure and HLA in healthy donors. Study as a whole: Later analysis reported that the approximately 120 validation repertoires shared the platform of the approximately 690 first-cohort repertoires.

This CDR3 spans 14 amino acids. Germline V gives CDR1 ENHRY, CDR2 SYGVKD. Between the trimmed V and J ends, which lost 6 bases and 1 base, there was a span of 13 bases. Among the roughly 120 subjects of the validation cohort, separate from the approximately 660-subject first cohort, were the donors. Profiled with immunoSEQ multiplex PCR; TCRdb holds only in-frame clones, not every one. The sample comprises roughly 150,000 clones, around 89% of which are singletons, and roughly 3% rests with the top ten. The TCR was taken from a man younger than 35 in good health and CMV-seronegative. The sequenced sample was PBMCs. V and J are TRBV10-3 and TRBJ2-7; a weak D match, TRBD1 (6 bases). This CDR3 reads CAIRDSLTSYEQYF. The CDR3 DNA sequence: TGTGCCATCAGGGACAGCCTAACTTCCTACGAGCAGTACTTC.